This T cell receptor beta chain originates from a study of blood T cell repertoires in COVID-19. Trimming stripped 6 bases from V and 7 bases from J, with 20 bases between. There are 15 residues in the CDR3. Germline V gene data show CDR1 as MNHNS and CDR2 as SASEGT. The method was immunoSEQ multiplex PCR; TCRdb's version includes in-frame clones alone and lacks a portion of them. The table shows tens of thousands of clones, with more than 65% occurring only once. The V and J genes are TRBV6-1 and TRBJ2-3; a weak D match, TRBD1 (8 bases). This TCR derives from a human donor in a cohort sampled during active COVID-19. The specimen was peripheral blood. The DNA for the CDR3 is TGTGCCAGCAGGTACAGGGGGGGCGATACTTATACGCAGTATTTT. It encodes CASRYRGGDTYTQYF.